A selection of T cell receptor beta chains follows, all from one sample in a study of Ad26.COV2.S vaccination and SARS-CoV-2 variants. The assay was immunoSEQ multiplex PCR, and TCRdb's table has in-frame clones only and misses some. This sample yields roughly 500,000 clones, of which around 88% are seen a single time; 10% to 15% belongs to the top ten. Specimen: peripheral blood, collected in a trial of Ad26.COV2.S vaccine versus placebo. These receptors all stem from a person aged 18 to 65 who received the Ad26.COV2.S COVID-19 vaccine or a placebo. The CDR3 runs from the conserved cysteine through the conserved F or W. Fields, in order: CDR3 DNA, CDR3 protein, J gene, D gene, clone size, V gene. D genes are given only for firm matches. Size is omitted from some rows. Given values are once, few, many or a class for expanded clones.

CDR3nt: TGTGCCAGCAGCTCGACGAGGACCTTCTCTAACTATGGCTACACCTTC
CDR3aa: CASSSTRTFSNYGYTF
j_gene: TRBJ1-2
d_gene: NA
abundance: NA
v_gene: TRBV7-9

CDR3nt: TGTGCCAGCATCTCGATGGGACTAGCGGGGGGTTCCTACGAGCAGTACTTC
CDR3aa: CASISMGLAGGSYEQYF
j_gene: TRBJ2-7
d_gene: TRBD2
abundance: once
v_gene: TRBV28

CDR3nt: TGTGCCACCAGTTCCTCCCCCGACTTTTACAATGAGCAGTTCTTC
CDR3aa: CATSSSPDFYNEQFF
j_gene: TRBJ2-1
d_gene: NA
abundance: NA
v_gene: TRBV15

CDR3nt: TGTGCCAGCAGTTCGATCAGCGGGAGGGTTGAGCAGTACTTC
CDR3aa: CASSSISGRVEQYF
j_gene: TRBJ2-7
d_gene: TRBD2
abundance: NA
v_gene: TRBV6-2/TRBV6-3

CDR3nt: TGTGCCAGCAGCGTAACCGGGGGAGTCAACACCGGGGAGCTGTTTTTT
CDR3aa: CASSVTGGVNTGELFF
j_gene: TRBJ2-2
d_gene: NA
abundance: many
v_gene: TRBV9

CDR3nt: TGCGCCAGCAGCATCTTTACCGGGACATCAACTGGGGCCAACGTCCTGACTTTC
CDR3aa: CASSIFTGTSTGANVLTF
j_gene: TRBJ2-6
d_gene: NA
abundance: NA
v_gene: TRBV5-1

CDR3nt: TGCAGCGTTGTACTAAAGGATACGCAGTATTTT
CDR3aa: CSVVLKDTQYF
j_gene: TRBJ2-3
d_gene: NA
abundance: NA
v_gene: TRBV29-1

CDR3nt: TGTGCCAGCAGTCTAGCGGGCCTCTCTGGGGCCAACGTCCTGACTTTC
CDR3aa: CASSLAGLSGANVLTF
j_gene: TRBJ2-6
d_gene: TRBD2
abundance: NA
v_gene: TRBV27

CDR3nt: TGTGCCAGTAGCCCTATCGGGACAAGGAAGTTCGAGCAGTACTTC
CDR3aa: CASSPIGTRKFEQYF
j_gene: TRBJ2-7
d_gene: NA
abundance: NA
v_gene: TRBV19

CDR3nt: TGCGCCAGCAGCTTGGATTGGACGCCCACTGAAGCTTTCTTT
CDR3aa: CASSLDWTPTEAFF
j_gene: TRBJ1-1
d_gene: NA
abundance: NA
v_gene: TRBV5-1

CDR3nt: TGTGCCAGCAGTTTCGCGGAGGGGTTATCAGCTTTCTTT
CDR3aa: CASSFAEGLSAFF
j_gene: TRBJ1-1
d_gene: NA
abundance: NA
v_gene: TRBV27

CDR3nt: TGTGCCAGCAGCCGAGAACTTCTAGGGCAGTACTTC
CDR3aa: CASSRELLGQYF
j_gene: TRBJ2-7
d_gene: NA
abundance: NA
v_gene: TRBV5-5

CDR3nt: TGCGCCAGCAGTCCAGGTCCTAGCGGGAGTTGGAGTGAGCAGTTCTTC
CDR3aa: CASSPGPSGSWSEQFF
j_gene: TRBJ2-1
d_gene: TRBD2
abundance: NA
v_gene: TRBV5-1

CDR3nt: TGTGCCAGCAGCCAAGATTCTCGCCTAAGCCCTAGGGAGCAGTACTTC
CDR3aa: CASSQDSRLSPREQYF
j_gene: TRBJ2-7
d_gene: NA
abundance: NA
v_gene: TRBV3-1/TRBV3-2

CDR3nt: TGTGCCAGCAGTCAACGGACAGTTTACAATGAGCAGTTCTTC
CDR3aa: CASSQRTVYNEQFF
j_gene: TRBJ2-1
d_gene: NA
abundance: NA
v_gene: TRBV27

CDR3nt: TGTGCCAGCAGCTTATCAGGGACGAACACTGAAGCTTTCTTT
CDR3aa: CASSLSGTNTEAFF
j_gene: TRBJ1-1
d_gene: NA
abundance: once
v_gene: TRBV7-9

CDR3nt: TGTGCCAGCAGTGAAGGTGGGGCCATGGATATTAACTATGGCTACACCTTC
CDR3aa: CASSEGGAMDINYGYTF
j_gene: TRBJ1-2
d_gene: NA
abundance: NA
v_gene: TRBV6-1

CDR3nt: TGTGCCAGCAGCTTACGGACGAGGAACACCGGGGAGCTGTTTTTT
CDR3aa: CASSLRTRNTGELFF
j_gene: TRBJ2-2
d_gene: NA
abundance: NA
v_gene: TRBV5-4

CDR3nt: TGTGCCAGCAGCTTGGGGATATCAGATACGCAGTATTTT
CDR3aa: CASSLGISDTQYF
j_gene: TRBJ2-3
d_gene: NA
abundance: NA
v_gene: TRBV7-3

CDR3nt: TGTGCCAGCAGCGCCGCCCAGGGGGCTTGGACTGAAGCTTTCTTT
CDR3aa: CASSAAQGAWTEAFF
j_gene: TRBJ1-1
d_gene: TRBD1
abundance: NA
v_gene: TRBV5-4

CDR3nt: TGTGCCAGCAGTTTTAAGTGGGGGGCGGCCATATATTTT
CDR3aa: CASSFKWGAAIYF
j_gene: TRBJ1-3
d_gene: NA
abundance: NA
v_gene: TRBV12-3/TRBV12-4

CDR3nt: TGTGCCAGCAGTTTTGAGGGGGTCAATCAGCCCCAGCATTTT
CDR3aa: CASSFEGVNQPQHF
j_gene: TRBJ1-5
d_gene: NA
abundance: NA
v_gene: TRBV28

CDR3nt: TGTGCCACCACCGACGGGAAGAACACTGAAGCTTTCTTT
CDR3aa: CATTDGKNTEAFF
j_gene: TRBJ1-1
d_gene: NA
abundance: NA
v_gene: TRBV24-1

CDR3nt: TGTGCCAGCAGCCAAGATGCCCGGGACAGGGATCAGTATTTT
CDR3aa: CASSQDARDRDQYF
j_gene: TRBJ2-3
d_gene: TRBD1
abundance: NA
v_gene: TRBV4-2

CDR3nt: TGTGCCAGCCGAACAGTCTTCGGCTACACCTTC
CDR3aa: CASRTVFGYTF
j_gene: TRBJ1-2
d_gene: NA
abundance: NA
v_gene: TRBV28

CDR3nt: TGCGCCAGCAGCTTGGAAGGCCCCGTCGACGAGCAGTACTTC
CDR3aa: CASSLEGPVDEQYF
j_gene: TRBJ2-7
d_gene: NA
abundance: NA
v_gene: TRBV5-1

CDR3nt: TGTGCCAGCCTACGCGGGTCGACCCAGTACTTC
CDR3aa: CASLRGSTQYF
j_gene: TRBJ2-5
d_gene: NA
abundance: NA
v_gene: TRBV6-5

CDR3nt: TGTGCCAGCAGCCCAAGCCCGAATCGGGAGGGTGAGCAGTACTTC
CDR3aa: CASSPSPNREGEQYF
j_gene: TRBJ2-7
d_gene: TRBD2
abundance: once
v_gene: TRBV11-3

CDR3nt: TGTGCCAGCAGCCCTCTAGGGACAAAGCACCAAGAGACCCAGTACTTC
CDR3aa: CASSPLGTKHQETQYF
j_gene: TRBJ2-5
d_gene: NA
abundance: NA
v_gene: TRBV7-3

CDR3nt: TGTGCCAGCAGCGTAGGAGGGAGGGGCTCGAACACTGAAGCTTTCTTT
CDR3aa: CASSVGGRGSNTEAFF
j_gene: TRBJ1-1
d_gene: NA
abundance: NA
v_gene: TRBV9

CDR3nt: TGCGCCAGCAGCTTGGCCCCGCCTAGCGGGAGCTTCTCAGATACGCAGTATTTT
CDR3aa: CASSLAPPSGSFSDTQYF
j_gene: TRBJ2-3
d_gene: TRBD2
abundance: NA
v_gene: TRBV5-1

CDR3nt: TGTGCCAGCAGCTTAGACCGACAGGGGCCCCAGCATTTT
CDR3aa: CASSLDRQGPQHF
j_gene: TRBJ1-5
d_gene: TRBD1
abundance: NA
v_gene: TRBV7-2

CDR3nt: TGTGCCAGCAGCCAAGGGGGGGGATATGGCTACACCTTC
CDR3aa: CASSQGGGYGYTF
j_gene: TRBJ1-2
d_gene: NA
abundance: NA
v_gene: TRBV7-2

CDR3nt: TGTGCCACCAGCCCAGCGGGAGTCTGGAATGAGCAGTTCTTC
CDR3aa: CATSPAGVWNEQFF
j_gene: TRBJ2-1
d_gene: TRBD2
abundance: few
v_gene: TRBV15

CDR3nt: TGTGCCAGCAGTTTATCAGGTTTCCCCCTCCACTTT
CDR3aa: CASSLSGFPLHF
j_gene: TRBJ1-6
d_gene: NA
abundance: NA
v_gene: TRBV27

CDR3nt: TGTGCCAGCAGCTCCACCGGGCCCAGCTATGGCTACACCTTC
CDR3aa: CASSSTGPSYGYTF
j_gene: TRBJ1-2
d_gene: NA
abundance: NA
v_gene: TRBV3-1/TRBV3-2

CDR3nt: TGTGCCAGCAGCTCATACTTGAACACTGAAGCTTTCTTT
CDR3aa: CASSSYLNTEAFF
j_gene: TRBJ1-1
d_gene: NA
abundance: NA
v_gene: TRBV5-5